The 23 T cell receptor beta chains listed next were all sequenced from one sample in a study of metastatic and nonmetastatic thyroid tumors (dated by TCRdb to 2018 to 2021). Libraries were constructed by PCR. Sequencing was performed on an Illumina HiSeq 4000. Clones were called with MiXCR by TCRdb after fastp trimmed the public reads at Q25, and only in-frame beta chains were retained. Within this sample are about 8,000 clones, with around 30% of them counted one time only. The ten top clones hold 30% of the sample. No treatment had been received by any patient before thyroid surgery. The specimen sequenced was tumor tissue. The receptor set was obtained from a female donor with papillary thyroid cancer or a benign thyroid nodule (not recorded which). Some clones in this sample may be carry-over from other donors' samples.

The CDR3 loop is CASSYSSWRDFNYGYTF. The CDR3 nucleotides read TGTGCCAGCAGTTACTCGTCCTGGAGGGATTTTAACTATGGCTACACCTTC. The chain employs TRBV6-2 or TRBV6-3 and TRBJ1-2, with D unresolved. The CDR3 totals 17 residues. Germline CDR1 is MNHEY and CDR2 is SVGEGT. The germline V and J ends were trimmed by 0 bases and 1 base, with 15 bases remaining between them.

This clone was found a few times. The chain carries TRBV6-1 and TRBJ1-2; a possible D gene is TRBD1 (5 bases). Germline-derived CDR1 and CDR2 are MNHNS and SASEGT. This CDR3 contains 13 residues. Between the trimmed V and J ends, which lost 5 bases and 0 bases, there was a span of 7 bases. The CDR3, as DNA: TGTGCCAGCAGTCCGGGACCTAACTATGGCTACACCTTC. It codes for CASSPGPNYGYTF.

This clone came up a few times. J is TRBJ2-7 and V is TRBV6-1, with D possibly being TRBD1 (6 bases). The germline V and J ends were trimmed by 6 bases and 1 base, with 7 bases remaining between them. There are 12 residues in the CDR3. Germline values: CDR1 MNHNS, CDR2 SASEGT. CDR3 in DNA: TGTGCCAGCAGCAGGGGTTCCTACGAGCAGTACTTC. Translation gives CASSRGSYEQYF.

The CDR3: CASSSQGRTEAFF. CDR3 coding DNA: TGTGCCAGCAGCTCTCAGGGAAGGACTGAAGCTTTCTTT. This chain uses TRBV7-9 with TRBJ1-1; D possibly corresponds to TRBD1 (5 bases). This CDR3 contains 13 residues. CDR1 and CDR2 from the germline V gene are SEHNR and FQNEAQ (reference sequence). The germline V and J ends were trimmed by 4 bases and 5 bases, with 11 bases remaining between them.

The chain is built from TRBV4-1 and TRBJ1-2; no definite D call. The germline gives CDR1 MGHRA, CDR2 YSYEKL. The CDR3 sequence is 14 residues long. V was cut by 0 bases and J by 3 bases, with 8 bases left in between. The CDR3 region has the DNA TGCGCCAGCAGCCAAGAATACAGAGACTATGGCTACACCTTC. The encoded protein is CASSQEYRDYGYTF.

CDR3 coding DNA: TGTGCCAGCAGCCTATCGACCGGGTCAGGGGGCGTCTATGGCTACACCTTC. Protein: CASSLSTGSGGVYGYTF. This chain joins TRBV7-2 and TRBJ1-2; 8 nucleotides agree with TRBD1. The CDR3 consists of 17 residues. V lost 5 bases, J lost 4 bases, and 15 bases stayed unmatched. CDR1 is SGHTA and CDR2 is FQGNSA in the germline V gene.

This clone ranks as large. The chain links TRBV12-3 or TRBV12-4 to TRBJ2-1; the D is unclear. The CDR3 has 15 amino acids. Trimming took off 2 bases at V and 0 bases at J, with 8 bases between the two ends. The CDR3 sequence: CASSLSANSYNEQFF. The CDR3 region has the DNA TGTGCCAGCAGTTTATCGGCTAACTCCTACAATGAGCAGTTCTTC.

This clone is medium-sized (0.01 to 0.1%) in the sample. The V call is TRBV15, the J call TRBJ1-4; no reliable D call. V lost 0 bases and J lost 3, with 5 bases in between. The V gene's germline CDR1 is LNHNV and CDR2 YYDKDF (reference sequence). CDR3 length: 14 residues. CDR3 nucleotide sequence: TGTGCCACCAGCAGAGAGGCAGCTAATGAAAAACTGTTTTTT. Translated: CATSREAANEKLFF.

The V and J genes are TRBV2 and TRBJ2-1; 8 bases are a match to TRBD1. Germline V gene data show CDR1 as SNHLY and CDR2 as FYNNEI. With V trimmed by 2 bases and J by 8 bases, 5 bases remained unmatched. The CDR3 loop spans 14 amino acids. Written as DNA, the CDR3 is TGTGCCAGCAGTGAACTTCACAGGGGGGATGAGCAGTTCTTC. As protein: CASSELHRGDEQFF.

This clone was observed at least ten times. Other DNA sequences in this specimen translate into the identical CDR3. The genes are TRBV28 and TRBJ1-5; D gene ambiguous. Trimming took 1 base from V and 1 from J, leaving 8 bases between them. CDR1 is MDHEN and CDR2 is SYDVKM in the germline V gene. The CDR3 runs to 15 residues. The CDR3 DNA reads TGTGCCAGCAGTTTATCTCGGGCAAGCAATCAGCCCCAGCATTTT. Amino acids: CASSLSRASNQPQHF.

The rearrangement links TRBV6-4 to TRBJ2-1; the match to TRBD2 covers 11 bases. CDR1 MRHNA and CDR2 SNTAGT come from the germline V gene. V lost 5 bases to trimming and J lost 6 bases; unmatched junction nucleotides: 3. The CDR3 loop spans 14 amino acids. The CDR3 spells CASSPGLAANEQFF. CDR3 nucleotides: TGTGCCAGCAGTCCGGGACTAGCGGCCAATGAGCAGTTCTTC.

The CDR3 reads CASTRRGRATDTQYF. The CDR3 DNA reads TGTGCCAGCACCCGCAGGGGCAGGGCCACAGATACGCAGTATTTT. The rearrangement joins TRBV6-2 or TRBV6-3 to TRBJ2-3, with a tentative D call TRBD1 (6 bases). This CDR3 comprises 15 residues. Per germline, CDR1 MNHEY and CDR2 SVGEGT. V lost 7 bases and J 2 bases, leaving 16 bases between the germline ends.

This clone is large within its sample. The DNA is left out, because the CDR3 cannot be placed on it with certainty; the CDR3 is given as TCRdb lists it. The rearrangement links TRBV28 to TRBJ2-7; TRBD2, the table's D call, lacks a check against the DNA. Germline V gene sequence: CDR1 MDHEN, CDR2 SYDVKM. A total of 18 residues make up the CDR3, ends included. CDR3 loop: CATPLSALCQPPAYEQYF.

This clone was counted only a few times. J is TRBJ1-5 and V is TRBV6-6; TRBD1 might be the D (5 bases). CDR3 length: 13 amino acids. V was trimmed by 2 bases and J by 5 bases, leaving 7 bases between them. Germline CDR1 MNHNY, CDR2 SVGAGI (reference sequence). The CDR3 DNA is TGTGCCAGCAGTTACCTGGGGGATCAGCCCCAGCATTTT. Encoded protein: CASSYLGDQPQHF.

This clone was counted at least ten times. DNA for the CDR3: TGTGCCTGGAGTGTACCGAGTGTGGGGAATAACATTCAGTACTTC. Residues: CAWSVPSVGNNIQYF. The chain links TRBV30 to TRBJ2-4; D ambiguous. Germline CDR1 is GTSNPN and CDR2 is SVGIG (reference sequence). Trimming left V 0 bases short and J 7 bases short, with 16 bases between. The CDR3 loop spans 15 amino acids.

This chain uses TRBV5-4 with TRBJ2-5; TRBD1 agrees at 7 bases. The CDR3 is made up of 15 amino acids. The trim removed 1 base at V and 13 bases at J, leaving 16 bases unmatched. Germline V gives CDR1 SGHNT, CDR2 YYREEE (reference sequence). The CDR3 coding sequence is TGTGCCAGCAGCTTGACCCCCGGGACAGTCCACCGGGGGTACTTC. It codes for CASSLTPGTVHRGYF.

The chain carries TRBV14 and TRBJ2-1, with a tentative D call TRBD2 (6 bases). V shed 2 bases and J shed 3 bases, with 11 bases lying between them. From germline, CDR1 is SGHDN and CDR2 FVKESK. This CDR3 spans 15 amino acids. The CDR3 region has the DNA TGTGCCAGCAGCCAATCCGGGAGTTACTACAATGAGCAGTTCTTC. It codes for CASSQSGSYYNEQFF. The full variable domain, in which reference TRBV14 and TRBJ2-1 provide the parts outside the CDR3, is EAGVTQFPSHSVIEKGQTVTLRCDPISGHDNLYWYRRVMGKEIKFLLHFVKESKQDESGMPNNRFLAERTGGTYSTLKVQPAELEDSGVYFCASSQSGSYYNEQFFGPGTRLTVL.

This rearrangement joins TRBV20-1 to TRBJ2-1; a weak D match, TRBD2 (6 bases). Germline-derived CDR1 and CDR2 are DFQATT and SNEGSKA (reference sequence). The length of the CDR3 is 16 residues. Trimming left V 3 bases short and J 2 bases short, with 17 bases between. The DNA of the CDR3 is TGCAGTGCTAGTACCGCGGGACTCACCACCTACAATGAGCAGTTCTTC. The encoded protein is CSASTAGLTTYNEQFF.

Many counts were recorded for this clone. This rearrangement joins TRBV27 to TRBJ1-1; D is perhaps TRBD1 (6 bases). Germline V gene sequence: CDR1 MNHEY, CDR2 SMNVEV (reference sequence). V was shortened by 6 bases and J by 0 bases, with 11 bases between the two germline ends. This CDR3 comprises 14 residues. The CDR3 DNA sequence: TGTGCCAGCAGGTCAGGGGCCATGAACACTGAAGCTTTCTTT. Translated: CASRSGAMNTEAFF.

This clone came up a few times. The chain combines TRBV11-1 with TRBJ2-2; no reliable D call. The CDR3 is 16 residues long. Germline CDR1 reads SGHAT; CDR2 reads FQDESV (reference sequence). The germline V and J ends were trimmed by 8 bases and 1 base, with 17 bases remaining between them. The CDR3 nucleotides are TGTGCCAGCCCATCGACCCGTGCGGTGAACACCGGGGAGCTGTTTTTT. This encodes CASPSTRAVNTGELFF.

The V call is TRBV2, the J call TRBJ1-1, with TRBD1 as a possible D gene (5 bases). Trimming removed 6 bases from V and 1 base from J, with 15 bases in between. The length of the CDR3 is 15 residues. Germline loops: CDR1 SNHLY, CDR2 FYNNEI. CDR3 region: CASSPPGVGNTEAFF. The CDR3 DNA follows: TGTGCCAGCAGCCCTCCGGGGGTCGGGAACACTGAAGCTTTCTTT.

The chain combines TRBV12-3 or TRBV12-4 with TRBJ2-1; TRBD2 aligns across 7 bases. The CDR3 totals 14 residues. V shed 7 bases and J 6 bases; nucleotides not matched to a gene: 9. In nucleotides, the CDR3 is TGTGCCAGCAACCTTATTGGGGAGGGCAATGAGCAGTTCTTC. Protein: CASNLIGEGNEQFF.

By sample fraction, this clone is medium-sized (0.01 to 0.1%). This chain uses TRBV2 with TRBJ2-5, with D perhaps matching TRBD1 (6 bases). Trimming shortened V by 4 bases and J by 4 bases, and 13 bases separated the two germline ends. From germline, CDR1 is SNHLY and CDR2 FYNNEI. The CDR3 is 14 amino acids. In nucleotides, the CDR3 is TGTGCCAGCAGTGGAACAGGGTCGGGAGAGACCCAGTACTTC. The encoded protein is CASSGTGSGETQYF.